The 27 T cell receptor beta chains given below trace back to one sample, sequenced in a study of cytomegalovirus exposure and HLA in healthy donors (dated by TCRdb to about 2017). Library preparation was by the immunoSEQ multiplex PCR assay. The multiplex PCR relied on a mix of 60 forward primers for TCR Vbeta segments and 13 reverse primers for TCR Jbeta segments. The table was pulled from immuneACCESS by TCRdb, which kept in-frame rearrangements only. Such tables lose some clones; where checked, under half of the loss comes from unresolved V genes, and the rest has no known cause. Within this sample are about 170,000 clones, with around 84% of them counted one time only. Clones ranked in the top ten supply 1% of the sample. Sequenced input: PBMCs. The receptors here all came from a boy aged 2 to 10 in good health and CMV-seronegative.

This chain connects TRBV9 to TRBJ1-1; no firm D call. CDR1 is SGDLS and CDR2 is YYNGEE in the germline V gene. The CDR3 totals 13 residues. The V gene lost 3 bases and the J gene lost 10 bases, with 16 bases spanning the gap. DNA for the CDR3: TGTGCCAGCAGCGCGTCCGGGGAGTCAAGAGCTTTCTTT. This codes for CASSASGESRAFF. Combining the CDR3 with reference TRBV9 and TRBJ1-1 gives the whole variable domain DSGVTQTPKHLITATGQRVTLRCSPRSGDLSVYWYQQSLDQGLQFLIQYYNGEERAKGNILERFSAQQFPDLHSELNLSSLELGDSALYFCASSASGESRAFFGQGTRLTVV.

The chain recombines TRBV18 with TRBJ1-1; the match to TRBD1 covers 9 bases. The CDR3 runs 15 residues. Trimming at V came to 3 bases and at J to 4 bases, leaving 6 bases not matched to a gene. Germline CDR1 reads KGHSH; CDR2 reads LQKENI. The chain's CDR3 is CASSPGQGFITEAFF. DNA for the CDR3: TGTGCCAGCTCACCGGGACAGGGTTTCATCACTGAAGCTTTCTTT. The full variable domain, completed using reference TRBV18 and TRBJ1-1, is NAGVMQNPRHLVRRRGQEARLRCSPMKGHSHVYWYRQLPEEGLKFMVYLQKENIIDESGMPKERFSAEFPKEGPSILRIQQVVRGDSAAYFCASSPGQGFITEAFFGQGTRLTVV.

This chain uses TRBV14 with TRBJ2-7, with unresolved D. The CDR3 is made up of 16 amino acids. Germline assignment: CDR1 SGHDN and CDR2 FVKESK. Trimming stripped 0 bases from V and 3 bases from J, with 15 bases between. CDR3 residues: CASSQDRPTERYEQYF. The CDR3 nucleotides are TGTGCCAGCAGCCAAGATAGGCCAACAGAACGCTACGAGCAGTACTTC.

This rearrangement joins TRBV6-5 to TRBJ1-1; 8 bases are a match to TRBD1. V was clipped by 6 bases and J by 4 bases; unmatched bases: 7. Germline V CDR1 and CDR2: MNHEY, SVGAGI. This CDR3 is built from 14 residues. CDR3 nucleotides: TGTGCCAGCAGAGTGACAGGGGTCCGCACTGAAGCTTTCTTT. This gives the protein CASRVTGVRTEAFF.

The chain combines TRBV6-5 with TRBJ2-7; TRBD1 matches at 7 bases. Trimming took 5 bases from V and 2 from J; bases not matched to a gene: 9. This CDR3 is built from 15 residues. CDR1 is MNHEY, CDR2 SVGAGI, per germline. CDR3 residues: CASSHPGQLPYEQYV. CDR3 coding DNA: TGTGCCAGCAGTCACCCGGGACAGCTGCCCTACGAGCAGTACGTC.

The chain has TRBV11-2 and TRBJ2-7; 7 bases line up with TRBD1. CDR1 is SGHAT and CDR2 is FQNNGV in the germline V gene. The V and J ends lost 3 bases and 6 bases, in that order; junction bases with no gene match: 5. The CDR3 runs 13 residues. In DNA form, the CDR3 reads TGTGCCAGCAGCTTCGAGACAGGGCTCGAGCAGTACTTC. Its translation: CASSFETGLEQYF.

The V and J genes are TRBV18 and TRBJ2-5; maybe TRBD1 (5 bases). The CDR3 length is 16 residues. V shed 3 bases and J shed 5 bases, with 19 bases lying between them. CDR1 is KGHSH and CDR2 is LQKENI in the germline V gene. The CDR3 is CASSPLGRALRETQYF. The CDR3 DNA reads TGTGCCAGCTCACCCCTGGGCAGGGCCCTCAGGGAGACCCAGTACTTC.

CDR3 coding DNA: TGCGCCAGCAGCCTGACAGGGACGGGCACTGAAGCTTTCTTT. This codes for CASSLTGTGTEAFF. This rearrangement joins TRBV5-1 to TRBJ1-1, with 7 bases aligning to TRBD1. The CDR3 covers 14 residues. Germline V gene data show CDR1 as SGHRS and CDR2 as YFSETQ. V shed 4 bases and J 4 bases; nucleotides not matched to a gene: 7.

The rearrangement joins TRBV30 to TRBJ1-6; perhaps TRBD1 as D (6 bases). CDR3 length: 16 amino acids. Germline V gene sequence: CDR1 GTSNPN, CDR2 SVGIG (reference sequence). Deletions cut 0 bases from V and 4 bases from J, with 13 bases between. The CDR3 here is CAWSVTGWDYNSPLHF. The CDR3 DNA follows: TGTGCCTGGAGTGTAACAGGGTGGGATTATAATTCACCCCTCCACTTT. The whole variable domain, remainder taken from reference TRBV30 and TRBJ1-6, is SQTIHQWPATLVQPVGSPLSLECTVEGTSNPNLYWYRQAAGRGLQLLFYSVGIGQISSEVPQNLSASRPQDRQFILSSKKLLLSDSGFYLCAWSVTGWDYNSPLHFGNGTRLTVT.

The genes are TRBV7-3 and TRBJ1-1, with D maybe TRBD1 (6 bases). The CDR3 sequence is 15 residues long. Germline CDR1 reads SGHTA; CDR2 reads FQGTGA. Trimming shortened V by 2 bases and J by 2 bases, and 12 bases separated the two germline ends. This chain's CDR3 is CASSLGTGINTEAFF. The CDR3 DNA reads TGTGCCAGCAGCTTAGGTACAGGGATAAACACTGAAGCTTTCTTT.

The CDR3 DNA follows: TGTGCCAGCAGCCAGACAGGGATCGGCCCTGGAAACACCATATATTTT. Protein product: CASSQTGIGPGNTIYF. The chain is built from TRBV5-4 and TRBJ1-3, with 7 positions matching TRBD1. This CDR3 is 16 amino acids long. Germline values: CDR1 SGHNT, CDR2 YYREEE (reference sequence). With 4 bases clipped from V and 2 bases from J, the junction kept 9 bases outside the gene matches.

About this clone itself: At one end the junction does not follow the germline gene, possibly because of a read error. This chain uses TRBV20-1 with TRBJ1-2, with D tentatively TRBD1 (5 bases). The CDR3 is 11 residues long. Germline-derived CDR1 and CDR2 are DFQATT and SNEGSKA (reference sequence). Here the CDR3 DNA reads TGCAGTGCTAGAGATTACATTGTGGGGGGCTTC. Protein product: CSARDYIVGGF.

With respect to this clone: Other DNA sequences in this sample translate to the same CDR3. This chain connects TRBV28 to TRBJ1-5; possible D gene TRBD1, 5 bases. The germline gives CDR1 MDHEN, CDR2 SYDVKM. CDR3 length: 14 amino acids. Trimming pared 5 bases from V and 2 bases from J, leaving 10 bases between. CDR3 nucleotide sequence: TGTGCCAGCAGTCCGGGGGGGGGCAATCAGCCCCAGCATTTT. Protein product: CASSPGGGNQPQHF.

The sample holds one count of this clone. The V gene is TRBV28, the J gene TRBJ2-7, with 9 positions matching TRBD2. Germline V gene sequence: CDR1 MDHEN, CDR2 SYDVKM. With 6 bases clipped from V and 3 bases from J, the junction kept 6 bases outside the gene matches. The CDR3 spans 14 residues. CDR3 bases: TGTGCCAGCAGCCGTAGCGGGAGCTTCTACGAGCAGTACTTC. Its translation is CASSRSGSFYEQYF.

The table lists this clone with a few counts. DNA of the CDR3: TGTGCCAGCCGGGACAGTGGGGAGCAGTACTTC. This codes for CASRDSGEQYF. This chain joins TRBV19 and TRBJ2-7; 7 positions match TRBD1. The trim removed 9 bases at V and 7 bases at J, leaving 6 bases unmatched. Germline values: CDR1 LNHDA, CDR2 SQIVND (reference sequence). The CDR3 extends over 11 amino acids.

In its sample, this clone was seen once. This chain's CDR3 is CASSLRDRVNEQYF. The CDR3 coding sequence is TGTGCCAGCAGCCTCCGGGACAGGGTGAACGAGCAGTACTTC. The rearrangement joins TRBV9 to TRBJ2-7; the match to TRBD1 covers 9 bases. The CDR3 length is 14 residues. CDR1 and CDR2 (germline): SGDLS, YYNGEE. With 4 bases clipped from V and 5 bases from J, the junction kept 7 bases outside the gene matches.

The rearrangement links TRBV28 to TRBJ1-5; TRBD1 agrees at 9 bases. This CDR3 has 16 amino acids. Germline V gene sequence: CDR1 MDHEN, CDR2 SYDVKM. The junction had 6 bases not matched to a gene; V was cut back by 4 bases and J by 2 bases. CDR3 region: CASSSRTGVGNQPQHF. DNA of the CDR3: TGTGCCAGCAGTTCACGGACAGGGGTGGGCAATCAGCCCCAGCATTTT.

The V gene is TRBV4-1, the J gene TRBJ2-3; 11 nucleotides agree with TRBD2. J lost 2 bases, V lost 1 base, and 5 bases had no gene match. CDR3 length: 17 residues. CDR1 is MGHRA and CDR2 is YSYEKL in the germline V gene. In DNA, the CDR3 is TGCGCCAGCAGCCAAGCGTATAGCGGGGGGGCCACAGATACGCAGTATTTT. The encoded protein is CASSQAYSGGATDTQYF.

The chain recombines TRBV2 with TRBJ1-2, with 7 bases fitting TRBD1. Germline CDR1 and CDR2: SNHLY and FYNNEI. The junction had 8 bases not matched to a gene; V was cut back by 5 bases and J by 8 bases. The CDR3 spans 13 residues. In nucleotides, the CDR3 is TGTGCCAGCAGTTTGGGACAGCCTAAAGGCTACACCTTC. Protein: CASSLGQPKGYTF. Full variable domain (outside the CDR3, taken from reference TRBV2 and TRBJ1-2): EPEVTQTPSHQVTQMGQEVILRCVPISNHLYFYWYRQILGQKVEFLVSFYNNEISEKSEIFDDQFSVERPDGSNFTLKIRSTKLEDSAMYFCASSLGQPKGYTFGSGTRLTVV.

This clone was recorded once. V and J are TRBV7-9 and TRBJ2-7, with a weak D call TRBD1 (6 bases). Per the germline V gene, CDR1 is SEHNR and CDR2 is FQNEAQ (reference sequence). This CDR3 has 13 residues. Deletions cut 10 bases from V and 2 bases from J, with 15 bases between. The CDR3 region is CATHHRDTYEQYF. In DNA form, the CDR3 reads TGTGCCACCCACCATCGGGACACCTACGAGCAGTACTTC.

The chain combines TRBV2 with TRBJ1-4, with 7 bases that match TRBD1. J lost 5 bases, V lost 7 bases, and 7 bases had no gene match. The germline V gene encodes CDR1 SNHLY and CDR2 FYNNEI. The CDR3 sequence is 14 residues long. CDR3 nucleotide sequence: TGTGCCAGCACCGAGACAGGGTTGAATGAAAAACTGTTTTTT. It is translated as CASTETGLNEKLFF.

This clone was observed a few times. The chain has TRBV7-9 and TRBJ2-1; 7 nucleotides align to TRBD2. Germline V lookup: CDR1 SEHNR, CDR2 FQNEAQ (reference sequence). Trimming at V came to 5 bases and at J to 9 bases, leaving 7 bases not matched to a gene. This CDR3 spans 13 amino acids. CDR3 in amino acids: CASSPWGGSEQFF. CDR3 nucleotides: TGTGCCAGCAGCCCCTGGGGCGGGAGTGAGCAGTTCTTC.

V gene TRBV28 combines with J gene TRBJ2-1; TRBD1 agrees at 8 bases. CDR1 MDHEN and CDR2 SYDVKM come from the germline V gene. CDR3 length: 12 residues. V lost 6 bases, J lost 10 bases, and 5 bases stayed unmatched. The CDR3 region is CASRTRQGEQFF. CDR3 DNA sequence: TGTGCCAGCAGAACCCGACAGGGGGAGCAGTTCTTC.

V gene TRBV2 combines with J gene TRBJ1-6; D is unclear. Germline V gene lookup returns CDR1 SNHLY and CDR2 FYNNEI. With 6 bases removed from V and 6 bases from J, the gap between germline ends came to 9 bases. The length of the CDR3 is 13 residues. The CDR3 coding sequence is TGTGCCAGCAGGCCAGGAGGTAATTCACCCCTCCACTTT. As protein: CASRPGGNSPLHF.

The table lists this clone with a few counts. V gene TRBV28 combines with J gene TRBJ1-2; TRBD1 aligns across 8 bases. V lost 7 bases and J lost 4; bases outside the gene matches: 8. This CDR3 spans 14 amino acids. Germline CDR1 MDHEN, CDR2 SYDVKM. CDR3 protein: CASTLGDRPYGYTF. CDR3 coding DNA: TGTGCCAGCACCTTAGGGGACAGGCCCTATGGCTACACCTTC.

The chain combines TRBV2 with TRBJ1-5; 7 bases match TRBD1. CDR3 length: 16 amino acids. The J segment lost 2 bases and the V segment lost 6 bases, leaving 10 bases of the junction unmatched. The germline gives CDR1 SNHLY, CDR2 FYNNEI. The CDR3 bases are TGTGCCAGCAGGGGCCCAGGGGGTTGGGGCAATCAGCCCCAGCATTTT. It codes for CASRGPGGWGNQPQHF.

This chain links TRBV6-4 with TRBJ2-1; 9 nucleotides align to TRBD1. Germline V gene sequence: CDR1 MRHNA, CDR2 SNTAGT. J was trimmed by 7 bases and V by 3 bases; bases with no gene match: 4. This CDR3 spans 14 amino acids. CDR3 loop: CASSEQGAWNEQFF. The CDR3 DNA reads TGTGCCAGCAGTGAACAGGGGGCTTGGAATGAGCAGTTCTTC.